One T cell receptor (beta chain) is described in this entry. What it recognizes is unknown. Pooling was applied to second doses at about 4 or about 12 weeks. Clones were sequenced by immunoSEQ multiplex PCR, and TCRdb holds only the in-frame ones, with some missing. The sample has 150,000 to 200,000 clones, about 88% seen once. This entry is derived from a study of T cell responses to AZD1222 COVID-19 vaccine. Whole-study findings and limits: Females made up more of the donors, who were largely white British, and clonal diversity may have come out too low.

The sequences come from peripheral blood, collected 28 days after the second AZD1222 dose. This TCR came from an adult who received the AZD1222 COVID-19 vaccine.

CDR3 region: CASSISGGREQFF. The CDR3 nucleotides read TGTGCCAGCAGCATTAGCGGGGGGCGGGAGCAGTTCTTC. The chain carries TRBV7-3 and TRBJ2-1; 10 nucleotides align to TRBD2. With 5 bases clipped from V and 10 bases from J, the junction kept 5 bases outside the gene matches. CDR3 length: 13 residues. Germline values: CDR1 SGHTA, CDR2 FQGTGA.